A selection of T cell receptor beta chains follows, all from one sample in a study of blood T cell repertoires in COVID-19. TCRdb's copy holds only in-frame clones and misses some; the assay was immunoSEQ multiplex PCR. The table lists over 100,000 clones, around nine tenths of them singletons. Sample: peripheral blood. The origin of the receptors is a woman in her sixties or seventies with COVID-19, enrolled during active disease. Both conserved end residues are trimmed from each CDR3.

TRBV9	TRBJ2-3	ASSAGLAGDTDTQY
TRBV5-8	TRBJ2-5	ASSPLLAGYQETQY
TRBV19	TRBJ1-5	ATRDIGTSNQPQH
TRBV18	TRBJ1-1	ASSLQGQEAF
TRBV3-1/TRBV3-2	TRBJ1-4	ASSPEREKLF
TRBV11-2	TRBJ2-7	ASSPHTGEQY
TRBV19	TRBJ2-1	ARGTKAGGHGMPIDNEQF
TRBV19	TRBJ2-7	ASSNSQGYEQY
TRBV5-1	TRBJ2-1	ASSLGGLADYNEQF
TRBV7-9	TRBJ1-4	ASSLALDNEKLF